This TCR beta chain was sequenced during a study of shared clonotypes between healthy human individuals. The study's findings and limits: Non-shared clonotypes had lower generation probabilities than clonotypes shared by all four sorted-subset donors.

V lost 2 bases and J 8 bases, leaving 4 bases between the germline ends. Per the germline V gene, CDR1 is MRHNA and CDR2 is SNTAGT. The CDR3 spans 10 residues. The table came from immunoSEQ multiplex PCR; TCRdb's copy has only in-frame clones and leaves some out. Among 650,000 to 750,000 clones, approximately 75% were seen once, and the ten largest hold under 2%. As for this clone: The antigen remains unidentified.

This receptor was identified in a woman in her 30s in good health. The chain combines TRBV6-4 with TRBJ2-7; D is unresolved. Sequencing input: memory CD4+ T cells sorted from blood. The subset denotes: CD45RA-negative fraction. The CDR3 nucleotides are TGTGCCAGCAGTGACGGAAAGCAGTACTTC. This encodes CASSDGKQYF.